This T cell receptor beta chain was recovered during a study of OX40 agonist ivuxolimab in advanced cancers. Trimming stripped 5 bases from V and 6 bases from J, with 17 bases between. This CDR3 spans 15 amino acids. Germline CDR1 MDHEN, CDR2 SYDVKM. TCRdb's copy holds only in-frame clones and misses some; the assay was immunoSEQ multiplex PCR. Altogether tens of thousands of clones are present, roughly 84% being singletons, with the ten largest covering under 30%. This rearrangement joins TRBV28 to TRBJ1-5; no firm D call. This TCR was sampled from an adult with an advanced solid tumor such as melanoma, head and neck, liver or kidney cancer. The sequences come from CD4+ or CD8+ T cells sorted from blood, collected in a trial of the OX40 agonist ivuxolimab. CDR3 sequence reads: CASSRPGGGLQPQHF. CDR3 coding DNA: TGTGCCAGCAGTCGCCCGGGAGGAGGGCTTCAGCCCCAGCATTTT.